This TCR beta chain comes out of a study of cytomegalovirus exposure and HLA in healthy donors. Notes on the study in general: In a later analysis, an Asian-associated ancestry cluster reportedly showed fewer N-insertions than the roughly 690-donor mean.

CDR1 is SGHRS, CDR2 YFSETQ, per germline. V lost 5 bases, J lost 6 bases, and 7 bases stayed unmatched. CDR3 length equals 15 residues. Notes on this clone: The target antigen is unknown.

The PCR ran on 60 Vbeta and 13 Jbeta primers. TCRdb's copy holds only in-frame clones and misses some; the assay was immunoSEQ multiplex PCR. The sample shows 70,000 to 85,000 clones, around 60% of them seen only once. Sequences were obtained from PBMCs. The sequence was collected from a man younger than 45 in good health and CMV-seropositive. This chain joins TRBV5-1 and TRBJ2-2, with 10 bases lining up with TRBD2. As DNA, the CDR3 is TGCGCCAGCAGTTCTTCTAGCGGGAGTGCCGGGGAGCTGTTTTTT. Its protein product is CASSSSSGSAGELFF.